This T cell receptor (gamma chain) was observed in a study of Vδ1+ human thymocytes. Study findings and constraints: Thymic TRG and TRD repertoires appeared highly polyclonal. TRD repertoires were essentially private, unlike widely shared TRG clonotypes.

After alphabeta T cell depletion, CD3+ Vdelta1+ Vdelta2- thymocytes were sorted. Purity of the sorted Vdelta1+ thymocytes ranged from 98% to 99.6%. Sequences come from RNA converted to cDNA by reverse transcription. CDR3 amplicons came from multiplex PCR with pooled V-gene forward and constant-region reverse primers. TCRdb re-processed the multiplex PCR reads via CATT. The sample has some 37,000 gamma-chain clones; over 20% are singletons. This CDR3 has 12 amino acids. Germline loops: CDR1 VENAVY, CDR2 YDSYNSRV. The V and J ends lost 0 bases and 12 bases, in that order; junction bases with no gene match: 8. About this clone: Its antigen is not known.

The source is a girl less than two years old who had congenital heart surgery. The source material was Vdelta1+ gamma-delta thymocytes from the thymus. Subset described: FACS-sorted CD3+ TCRalphabeta- TCRVdelta1+ TCRVdelta2- thymocytes. The rearrangement links TRGV8 to TRGJ1 or TRGJ2. The CDR3 DNA reads TGTGCCACCTGGGATAGGATGATAAGGAAACTCTTT. This sequence encodes CATWDRMIRKLF.